A single sample gave rise to the 7 T cell receptor beta chains below, sequenced in a study of shared clonotypes between healthy human individuals. Sequencing was performed with immunoSEQ multiplex PCR; in TCRdb, only in-frame clones are kept and a portion is missing. The table has fewer than 2.5 million clones, 93% seen once. Source material: naive CD4+ T cells from PBMCs. The sample's subset: CD45RA+ positively selected. The receptors were sampled from a man younger than 35 in good health. Some clones in this sample may be carry-over from other donors' samples.

In its sample, this clone was seen once. The gene calls are TRBV7-2 and TRBJ2-7; 8 bases fit TRBD1. With 5 bases clipped from V and 4 bases from J, the junction kept 19 bases outside the gene matches. Germline V lookup: CDR1 SGHTA, CDR2 FQGNSA. The length of the CDR3 is 18 residues. The CDR3 region has the DNA TGTGCCAGCAGCCGGCGTTATCAATCAGGGGGCGCTTTGTACGAGCAGTACTTC. This translates into CASSRRYQSGGALYEQYF.

Points on this clone: The sample contains more than one DNA sequence encoding this CDR3. This chain links TRBV11-2 with TRBJ2-1, with D unresolved. V shed 1 base and J shed 0 bases, with 7 bases lying between them. The length of the CDR3 is 15 residues. Germline CDR1 and CDR2: SGHAT and FQNNGV. The CDR3 region is CASSLVPGSYNEQFF. CDR3 in DNA: TGTGCCAGCAGCTTAGTCCCCGGCTCCTACAATGAGCAGTTCTTC. The full variable domain, with the rest looked up from reference TRBV11-2 and TRBJ2-1, is EAGVAQSPRYKIIEKRQSVAFWCNPISGHATLYWYQQILGQGPKLLIQFQNNGVVDDSQLPKDRFSAERLKGVDSTLKIQPAKLEDSAVYLCASSLVPGSYNEQFFGPGTRLTVL.

The V and J genes are TRBV5-1 and TRBJ2-7; D remains unclear. The germline V gene has CDR1 SGHRS and CDR2 YFSETQ. CDR3 size: 14 residues. V lost 1 base and J 2 bases, leaving 10 bases between the germline ends. Written as DNA, the CDR3 is TGCGCCAGCAGCTTGACAACGGCCACCTACGAGCAGTACTTC. This codes for CASSLTTATYEQYF.

The chain uses TRBV19 and TRBJ1-1; perhaps TRBD1 as D (6 bases). CDR1 and CDR2 from the germline V gene are LNHDA and SQIVND (reference sequence). V lost 4 bases, J lost 10 bases, and 16 bases lay in between. This CDR3 has 13 amino acids. CDR3: CASSTTGWLGAFF. For the CDR3, the DNA is TGTGCCAGTAGTACCACAGGGTGGTTGGGAGCTTTCTTT.

The chain is built from TRBV19 and TRBJ1-4; D is undetermined. The CDR3 has 15 amino acids. CDR1 and CDR2 from the germline V gene are LNHDA and SQIVND (reference sequence). Trimming stripped 1 base from V and 8 bases from J, with 14 bases between. CDR3 in DNA: TGTGCCAGTAGTATAGGCGGCAGCGGAAGGGAAAAACTGTTTTTT. Encoded protein: CASSIGGSGREKLFF.

The chain employs TRBV7-3 and TRBJ2-1, with 12 bases matching TRBD2. Germline values: CDR1 SGHTA, CDR2 FQGTGA. Trimming at V came to 6 bases and at J to 4 bases, leaving 10 bases not matched to a gene. This CDR3 spans 17 amino acids. CDR3 nucleotides: TGTGCCAGCAGTCCTTCCGGGACTAGCGGGTCATACAATGAGCAGTTCTTC. Residues: CASSPSGTSGSYNEQFF.

The rearrangement uses TRBV4-1 and TRBJ1-1, with D perhaps TRBD1 (5 bases). Germline CDR1 and CDR2: MGHRA and YSYEKL. The CDR3 totals 15 residues. The V gene lost 1 base and the J gene lost 6 bases, with 15 bases spanning the gap. DNA for the CDR3: TGCGCCAGCAGCCAAGTGGGGGGGAGAGGAGCTGAAGCTTTCTTT. Translated, it gives CASSQVGGRGAEAFF.